The 8 T cell receptor beta chains below all came from one sample that was sequenced in a study of blood T cells in healthy people across ages. Combining a sample-barcoded 5' primer with a J-beta primer mix, a second PCR ran for roughly 7 to 12 cycles. TCRdb re-called the 5' RACE reads with MiXCR, one entry per CDR3 protein. This table holds 1,300,000 or so distinct CDR3 sequences, 59% found once. Sample: blood. These receptors came from a young man in good health.

This clonotype was counted a few times. The chain is built from TRBV20-1 and TRBJ2-1; tentative D call: TRBD2 (5 bases). Trimming left V 3 bases short and J 1 base short, with 19 bases between. CDR1 is DFQATT, CDR2 SNEGSKA, per germline (reference sequence). The CDR3 is made up of 17 amino acids. CDR3 residues: CSASEASPFVSYNEQFF. The CDR3 DNA follows: TGCAGTGCTAGCGAGGCTAGCCCCTTTGTATCCTACAATGAGCAGTTCTTC.

The chain is built from TRBV4-2 and TRBJ2-3, with 10 bases aligning to TRBD2. CDR1 LGHNA and CDR2 YNFKEQ come from the germline V gene. The CDR3 runs to 17 residues. The junction had 7 bases not matched to a gene; V was cut back by 0 bases and J by 4 bases. The CDR3 loop reads CASSQESGRGTSDTQYF. The CDR3 DNA reads TGTGCCAGCAGCCAAGAGAGCGGGAGGGGAACATCAGATACGCAGTATTTT.

V is TRBV7-2 and J is TRBJ2-1, with D tentatively TRBD1 or TRBD2 (5 bases each). The V end was cut by 11 bases, the J end by 9 bases, with 14 bases between. The CDR3 length is 11 residues. Germline CDR1 SGHTA, CDR2 FQGNSA. CDR3 in DNA: TGTGCCGGGGGAGACAATGGTGAGCAGTTCTTC. It specifies CAGGDNGEQFF.

The V gene is TRBV28, the J gene TRBJ2-3; 7 bases match TRBD1. Trimming cost V 2 bases and J 7 bases; bases outside gene matches: 9. The CDR3 is 15 amino acids. Germline values: CDR1 MDHEN, CDR2 SYDVKM. The CDR3 region is CASSLGQGELNTQYF. CDR3 sequence (DNA): TGTGCCAGCAGTTTAGGTCAGGGGGAGTTAAATACGCAGTATTTT.

This clonotype has a handful of counts. The V gene is TRBV3-1, the J gene TRBJ1-2, with TRBD1 matching over 7 bases. The junction had 12 bases not matched to a gene; V was cut back by 0 bases and J by 8 bases. The CDR3 extends over 16 amino acids. Per the germline V gene, CDR1 is LGHDT and CDR2 is YNNKEL (reference sequence). The CDR3 here is CASSQDHATGPYGYTF. CDR3 in DNA: TGTGCCAGCAGCCAAGACCACGCGACAGGGCCCTACGGCTACACCTTC. The whole variable domain, filled in from reference TRBV3-1 and TRBJ1-2, reads DTAVSQTPKYLVTQMGNDKSIKCEQNLGHDTMYWYKQDSKKFLKIMFSYNNKELIINETVPNRFSPKSPDKAHLNLHINSLELGDSAVYFCASSQDHATGPYGYTFGSGTRLTVV.

This clonotype occurred a few times. The chain recombines TRBV20-1 with TRBJ2-1, with a possible D match to TRBD2 (6 bases). CDR1 and CDR2 (germline): DFQATT, SNEGSKA (reference sequence). V was cut by 0 bases and J by 7 bases, with 16 bases left in between. There are 15 residues in the CDR3. CDR3 loop: CSARDPRIAENEQFF. The DNA for the CDR3 is TGCAGTGCTAGAGACCCGAGAATAGCGGAAAATGAGCAGTTCTTC.

The V and J genes are TRBV2 and TRBJ1-1; D call uncertain. Trimming stripped 6 bases from V and 3 bases from J, with 14 bases between. The CDR3 is 14 amino acids. Germline V gene lookup returns CDR1 SNHLY and CDR2 FYNNEI. The CDR3 coding sequence is TGTGCCAGCAGCAACCCGCGGGTGGACACTGAAGCTTTCTTT. It specifies CASSNPRVDTEAFF.

V is TRBV21-1 and J is TRBJ2-7; the D segment call TRBD1 is taken from the table without a DNA check. TRBV21-1 is flagged as a pseudogene. This CDR3 is 15 amino acids long. The CDR3 reads CASSTWDRYSYEQYF. CDR3 DNA sequence: TGTGCCAGCAGCACGTGGGACCGTTACTCCTACGAGCAGTACTTC.